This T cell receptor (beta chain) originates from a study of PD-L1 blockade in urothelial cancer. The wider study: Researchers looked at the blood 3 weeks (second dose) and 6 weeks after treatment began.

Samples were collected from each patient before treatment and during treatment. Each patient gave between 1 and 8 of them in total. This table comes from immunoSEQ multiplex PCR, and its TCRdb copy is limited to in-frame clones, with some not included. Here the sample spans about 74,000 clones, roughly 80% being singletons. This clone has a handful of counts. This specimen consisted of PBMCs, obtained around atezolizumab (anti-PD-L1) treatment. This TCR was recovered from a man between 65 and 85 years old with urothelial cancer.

The CDR3: CASSLRGQNYEQYF. The DNA of the CDR3 is TGTGCCAGCAGTTTACGGGGACAGAACTACGAGCAGTACTTC. The gene calls are TRBV27 and TRBJ2-7, with 7 nucleotides matching TRBD1. The CDR3 sequence is 14 residues long. Per the germline V gene, CDR1 is MNHEY and CDR2 is SMNVEV (reference sequence). Trimming removed 2 bases from V and 3 bases from J; junction bases left unmatched: 4.